Listed below are T cell receptor beta chains from one sample, sequenced in a study of synovial regulatory T cells in juvenile arthritis. Produced via immunoSEQ multiplex PCR; TCRdb's table is partial and in-frame only. The sample shows about 10,000 clones, and roughly 0.33% sits with its ten largest clones. Source material: Treg cells from blood. Every receptor here comes from a donor under 30 with juvenile idiopathic arthritis. Each CDR3 is given with its conserved first and last residue. Each record gives: V gene, clone size, J gene, CDR3 protein. Clone size is stated in some rows and not others, as once, few, many or a class when expanded.

v_gene: TRBV18; abundance: .; j_gene: TRBJ2-7; CDR3aa: CASSPGTGHYEQYF
v_gene: TRBV10-3; abundance: .; j_gene: TRBJ2-7; CDR3aa: CAISESSSYEQYF
v_gene: TRBV10-3; abundance: .; j_gene: TRBJ2-7; CDR3aa: CAISGVLARGPNEQYF
v_gene: TRBV7-9; abundance: .; j_gene: TRBJ1-2; CDR3aa: CASSDTGDPYYGYTF
v_gene: TRBV11-2; abundance: .; j_gene: TRBJ2-1; CDR3aa: CASSLAQWGDNEQFF
v_gene: TRBV6-1; abundance: .; j_gene: TRBJ1-2; CDR3aa: CASRRGALYGYTF
v_gene: TRBV27; abundance: .; j_gene: TRBJ1-2; CDR3aa: CASRTIRDTPHGYTF
v_gene: TRBV11-2; abundance: .; j_gene: TRBJ1-4; CDR3aa: CASSSDRKKLFF
v_gene: TRBV10-3; abundance: .; j_gene: TRBJ1-2; CDR3aa: CAISVVRERGYTF
v_gene: TRBV2; abundance: .; j_gene: TRBJ1-5; CDR3aa: CASSGQGGNQPQHF
v_gene: TRBV6-1; abundance: .; j_gene: TRBJ1-2; CDR3aa: CASRGRMSNYGYTF
v_gene: TRBV18; abundance: .; j_gene: TRBJ2-7; CDR3aa: CASSPVGGPSSYEQYF
v_gene: TRBV4-1; abundance: .; j_gene: TRBJ1-1; CDR3aa: CASSPTAGATGFENTEAFF
v_gene: TRBV6-1; abundance: .; j_gene: TRBJ1-3; CDR3aa: CASSETARNTIYF
v_gene: TRBV11-2; abundance: .; j_gene: TRBJ2-3; CDR3aa: CASSLASGNPYTQYF
v_gene: TRBV10-3; abundance: .; j_gene: TRBJ2-7; CDR3aa: CAISGVLPASEQYF
v_gene: TRBV4-1; abundance: .; j_gene: TRBJ1-2; CDR3aa: CASRNTGTGGEGYGYTF
v_gene: TRBV6-1; abundance: .; j_gene: TRBJ1-2; CDR3aa: CASKVGWRYGYTF
v_gene: TRBV5-6; abundance: .; j_gene: TRBJ2-1; CDR3aa: CASSWDRAGNEQFF
v_gene: TRBV12-5; abundance: .; j_gene: TRBJ2-1; CDR3aa: CASGLVLGGRAYNEQFF
v_gene: TRBV10-3; abundance: .; j_gene: TRBJ2-7; CDR3aa: CAIRGLFNEQYF
v_gene: TRBV7-9; abundance: .; j_gene: TRBJ1-2; CDR3aa: CASSLDRVFF
v_gene: TRBV18; abundance: .; j_gene: TRBJ2-2; CDR3aa: CASSPLFGRGKNTGELFF
v_gene: TRBV10-3; abundance: .; j_gene: TRBJ1-5; CDR3aa: CAIQGHQPQHF
v_gene: TRBV10-3; abundance: .; j_gene: TRBJ2-3; CDR3aa: CAISEPPGQGGFSTDTQYF
v_gene: TRBV20-1; abundance: .; j_gene: TRBJ1-2; CDR3aa: CSGQGNYGYTF
v_gene: TRBV7-9; abundance: .; j_gene: TRBJ1-2; CDR3aa: CASSLLSGTYGYTF
v_gene: TRBV7-8; abundance: .; j_gene: TRBJ1-2; CDR3aa: CASSHGTPVAGHTF
v_gene: TRBV5-1; abundance: medium-sized; j_gene: TRBJ2-3; CDR3aa: CASSLAGSGSTDTQYF
v_gene: TRBV6-1; abundance: .; j_gene: TRBJ2-3; CDR3aa: CASSEWDSTDTQYF
v_gene: TRBV27; abundance: .; j_gene: TRBJ1-1; CDR3aa: CASSLIFSRMNTEAFF
v_gene: TRBV4-1; abundance: .; j_gene: TRBJ2-1; CDR3aa: CASSPRTSGSNEQFF
v_gene: TRBV7-9; abundance: .; j_gene: TRBJ1-6; CDR3aa: CASRKGQGEGSPLHF
v_gene: TRBV6-1; abundance: .; j_gene: TRBJ1-2; CDR3aa: CASSAGQRNNVYGYTF
v_gene: TRBV18; abundance: .; j_gene: TRBJ1-2; CDR3aa: CASSPDFGYGYTF
v_gene: TRBV4-1; abundance: .; j_gene: TRBJ2-1; CDR3aa: CASSQEPVGSFSYNEQFF
v_gene: TRBV4-1; abundance: .; j_gene: TRBJ1-3; CDR3aa: CASSQDGVLGGNTIYF
v_gene: TRBV10-1; abundance: .; j_gene: TRBJ2-3; CDR3aa: CATNFAGEDTQYF
v_gene: TRBV7-2; abundance: .; j_gene: TRBJ2-7; CDR3aa: CASSLTLPEQYF
v_gene: TRBV19; abundance: .; j_gene: TRBJ2-3; CDR3aa: CASSIQRGTDTQYF
v_gene: TRBV19; abundance: .; j_gene: TRBJ1-3; CDR3aa: CASRDRGRVGNTIYF
v_gene: TRBV6-1; abundance: .; j_gene: TRBJ1-2; CDR3aa: CASSEGLGDHNYGYTF
v_gene: TRBV4-1; abundance: .; j_gene: TRBJ2-1; CDR3aa: CASSQDRGTSGRSSYNEQFF
v_gene: TRBV6-1; abundance: .; j_gene: TRBJ1-3; CDR3aa: CASKGSGAGNTIYF
v_gene: TRBV19; abundance: .; j_gene: TRBJ1-5; CDR3aa: CASRSPGFGNQPQHF
v_gene: TRBV4-1; abundance: .; j_gene: TRBJ2-1; CDR3aa: CASSYGLGLNSYNEQFF
v_gene: TRBV6-1; abundance: .; j_gene: TRBJ1-1; CDR3aa: CASNYGGLNTEAFF
v_gene: TRBV6-1; abundance: .; j_gene: TRBJ2-1; CDR3aa: CASTQGVAGVEQFF
v_gene: TRBV19; abundance: .; j_gene: TRBJ2-5; CDR3aa: CASSIGSGQQETQYF
v_gene: TRBV30; abundance: .; j_gene: TRBJ1-5; CDR3aa: CAWNFRYGNQPQHF
v_gene: TRBV10-3; abundance: .; j_gene: TRBJ2-7; CDR3aa: CAISTGPYEQYF
v_gene: TRBV6-5; abundance: medium-sized; j_gene: TRBJ2-7; CDR3aa: CASSRTSGSYEQYF